A selection of T cell receptor beta chains follows, all from one sample in a study of T-cell memory formation after mild COVID-19. TCRdb recomputed calls from the 5' RACE reads with MiXCR, one row per CDR3 protein. This sample carries under 150,000 distinct CDR3 sequences, 15% to 20% of them seen once, and the ten largest clones take 11% to 15%. The sample taken for sequencing was PBMCs or a T cell subset sorted from them (not recorded which). Source of these receptors: an adult woman who had mild COVID-19 (a few samples of this study predate the infection). Cell type and time point are not known. Each CDR3 is given with its conserved first and last residue. The D gene is left open where the match is weak. Size values are once, few and many counts, or a class for expanded clones, and some rows have none.

D gene,J gene,CDR3 length,clone size,V gene,CDR3 protein,CDR3 DNA
.,TRBJ2-1,12,few,TRBV6-2/TRBV6-3,CASSQGFREQFF,TGTGCCAGCAGCCAGGGTTTTAGAGAGCAGTTCTTC
.,TRBJ1-1,12,.,TRBV24-1,CATSDRETEAFF,TGTGCCACCAGTGACAGGGAGACTGAAGCTTTCTTT
TRBD2,TRBJ2-1,14,.,TRBV6-2/TRBV6-3,CASIPSGRRNEQFF,TGTGCCAGCATCCCCAGCGGGAGGAGGAATGAGCAGTTCTTC
.,TRBJ2-6,14,few,TRBV27,CASSFGSGANVLTF,TGTGCCAGCAGTTTCGGCTCTGGGGCCAACGTCCTGACTTTC
TRBD1,TRBJ1-2,16,few,TRBV5-1,CASSRGQGPYNYGYTF,TGCGCCAGCAGCCGGGGACAGGGGCCATATAACTATGGCTACACCTTC
TRBD1,TRBJ1-2,14,few,TRBV7-9,CASSLEQGSYGYTF,TGTGCCAGCAGCTTAGAACAGGGGAGCTATGGCTACACCTTC
.,TRBJ2-1,15,.,TRBV19,CASSRGRGSYNEQFF,TGTGCCAGTAGTAGAGGTAGGGGCTCCTACAATGAGCAGTTCTTC
TRBD2,TRBJ2-7,18,few,TRBV20-1,CSARDGVAGGPRPYEQYF,TGCAGTGCTAGAGATGGGGTAGCGGGAGGGCCGCGGCCCTACGAGCAGTACTTC
.,TRBJ2-1,16,.,TRBV15,CATSRDPGLKYNEQFF,TGTGCCACCAGCAGAGATCCTGGACTCAAATACAATGAGCAGTTCTTC
TRBD2,TRBJ2-1,15,few,TRBV7-9,CASSQLRGGGDEQFF,TGTGCCAGCAGCCAACTACGCGGGGGGGGCGATGAGCAGTTCTTC
.,TRBJ2-5,13,.,TRBV7-2,CASSLRGFETQYF,TGTGCCAGCAGCTTGAGGGGTTTTGAGACCCAGTACTTC
.,TRBJ1-3,15,few,TRBV6-5,CASKFDGSSGNTIYF,TGTGCCAGCAAGTTTGACGGGAGCTCTGGAAACACCATATATTTT
.,TRBJ1-2,14,few,TRBV18,CASSPPSQAGGYTF,TGTGCCAGCTCACCACCGTCGCAGGCAGGGGGCTACACCTTC
.,TRBJ2-7,12,.,TRBV12-3/TRBV12-4,CASSFGFYEQYF,TGTGCCAGCAGTTTCGGGTTCTACGAGCAGTACTTC
TRBD2,TRBJ2-7,18,few,TRBV15,CATSRDPSLAGVGYEQYF,TGTGCCACCAGCAGAGATCCCTCGCTAGCGGGAGTTGGCTACGAGCAGTACTTC
.,TRBJ1-5,14,.,TRBV30,CAWSGDAGNQPQHF,TGTGCCTGGAGCGGGGATGCGGGCAATCAGCCCCAGCATTTT
TRBD2,TRBJ2-1,17,few,TRBV5-1,CASSRGLAGPQYNEQFF,TGCGCCAGCAGCCGGGGACTAGCGGGACCCCAGTACAATGAGCAGTTCTTC
.,TRBJ2-2,16,.,TRBV3-1,CASSQGPTSNTGELFF,TGTGCCAGCAGCCAAGGACCGACTTCAAACACCGGGGAGCTGTTTTTT
.,TRBJ1-2,13,.,TRBV12-3/TRBV12-4,CASKLQGAYGYTF,TGTGCCAGCAAGCTTCAGGGAGCCTATGGCTACACCTTC
TRBD2,TRBJ2-3,16,.,TRBV7-8,CASSWTAGGITDTQYF,TGTGCCAGCAGCTGGACAGCGGGGGGGATCACAGATACGCAGTATTTT
TRBD2,TRBJ2-1,18,.,TRBV11-3,CASSLEHLAGPGYGEQFF,TGTGCCAGCAGCTTAGAGCACCTAGCGGGACCAGGCTACGGGGAGCAGTTCTTC
.,TRBJ1-5,12,.,TRBV24-1,CATSNPAEPQHF,TGTGCCACCAGTAACCCTGCTGAGCCCCAGCATTTT
.,TRBJ2-6,15,.,TRBV20-1,CSASEEHSGANVLTF,TGCAGTGCTAGTGAGGAACACTCTGGGGCCAACGTCCTGACTTTC
.,TRBJ2-4,14,few,TRBV14,CASSQGTYRNIQYF,TGTGCCAGCAGCCAAGGAACCTACAGAAACATTCAGTACTTC
.,TRBJ1-2,14,.,TRBV5-1,CASSLVKGGYGYTF,TGCGCCAGCAGCTTGGTGAAGGGTGGCTATGGCTACACCTTC
TRBD2,TRBJ2-7,13,few,TRBV6-5,CASRISGSYEQYF,TGTGCCAGCAGGATTAGCGGGTCCTACGAGCAGTACTTC
TRBD1,TRBJ1-5,12,few,TRBV19,CASRTGDQPQHF,TGTGCCAGTAGGACAGGGGATCAGCCCCAGCATTTT
TRBD1,TRBJ2-1,15,.,TRBV7-9,CASSHGTGGLNEQFF,TGTGCCAGCAGCCATGGGACAGGGGGGCTAAATGAGCAGTTCTTC
.,TRBJ2-1,12,few,TRBV5-1,CASSGQYNEQFF,TGCGCCAGCAGCGGCCAGTACAATGAGCAGTTCTTC
TRBD2,TRBJ2-6,19,.,TRBV7-2,CASSLEFLAGVPGANVLTF,TGTGCCAGCAGCTTAGAATTTCTAGCGGGAGTTCCCGGGGCCAACGTCCTGACTTTC
.,TRBJ1-2,15,.,TRBV15,CATSRYDGINYGYTF,TGTGCCACCAGCAGATACGACGGGATTAACTATGGCTACACCTTC
TRBD1,TRBJ2-1,15,few,TRBV7-3,CASTLPGQGVSEQFF,TGTGCCAGCACCCTACCGGGACAGGGGGTAAGTGAGCAGTTCTTC
TRBD2,TRBJ2-1,15,.,TRBV20-1,CSARVTSGSYNEQFF,TGCAGTGCTAGGGTCACTAGCGGGAGTTACAATGAGCAGTTCTTC
.,TRBJ2-1,15,few,TRBV2,CATPKERANYNEQFF,TGTGCCACCCCGAAGGAGAGGGCGAACTACAATGAGCAGTTCTTC
.,TRBJ2-1,11,few,TRBV20-1,CSASSGHEQFF,TGCAGTGCTAGCTCAGGCCATGAGCAGTTCTTC
.,TRBJ2-3,13,.,TRBV5-5,CASSFGPTDTQYF,TGTGCCAGCAGCTTCGGGCCGACAGATACGCAGTATTTT
.,TRBJ1-4,15,.,TRBV12-3/TRBV12-4,CASSSTGRANEKLFF,TGTGCCAGCAGTTCCACAGGGAGGGCTAATGAAAAACTGTTTTTT